This entry describes one T cell receptor beta chain. This sample is drawn from a study of blood T cell repertoires in COVID-19. Study context: PBMCs, B-cell-depleted T cells, or T cells were the source of the cDNA or gDNA that made up the material.

Germline CDR1 KGHSH, CDR2 LQKENI. Trimming cost V 3 bases and J 0 bases, with 6 bases left between them. The CDR3 length is 13 residues. Clones were sequenced by immunoSEQ multiplex PCR, and TCRdb holds only the in-frame ones, with some missing. Of under 400,000 clones in the sample, more than 75% were seen once. The TCR originated in a man aged 35 to 55 in a cohort exposed to, infected with or recovered from COVID-19 (not recorded which). The V call is TRBV18, the J call TRBJ2-7; TRBD2 is a possible D gene (5 bases). The specimen was PBMCs or T cells enriched from blood (not recorded which). As DNA, the CDR3 is TGTGCCAGCTCACCCGGGAACTCCTACGAGCAGTACTTC. Amino acids: CASSPGNSYEQYF.